What follows is one T cell receptor (beta chain) and its context. The data belong to a study of blood T cell repertoires in COVID-19. Libraries were prepared by immunoSEQ multiplex PCR; TCRdb keeps only in-frame clonotypes and omits some of them. The top ten clones hold about 4% of a sample with some 260,000 clones, roughly 80% of them seen once. What was sequenced was PBMCs or T cells enriched from blood (not recorded which). This TCR was recovered from a man aged 30 to 39 with acute COVID-19.

CDR3 region: CASSQERRGGGGYTF. CDR3 sequence (DNA): TGTGCCAGCAGCCAAGAGAGGCGGGGGGGAGGAGGCTACACCTTC. V usage is TRBV3-1 (or the pseudogene TRBV3-2) and J usage is TRBJ1-2; perhaps TRBD1 as D (5 bases). This CDR3 is 15 amino acids long. Trimming took off 0 bases at V and 8 bases at J, with 16 bases between the two ends. Per the germline V gene, CDR1 is LGHDT and CDR2 is YNNKEL (reference sequence).